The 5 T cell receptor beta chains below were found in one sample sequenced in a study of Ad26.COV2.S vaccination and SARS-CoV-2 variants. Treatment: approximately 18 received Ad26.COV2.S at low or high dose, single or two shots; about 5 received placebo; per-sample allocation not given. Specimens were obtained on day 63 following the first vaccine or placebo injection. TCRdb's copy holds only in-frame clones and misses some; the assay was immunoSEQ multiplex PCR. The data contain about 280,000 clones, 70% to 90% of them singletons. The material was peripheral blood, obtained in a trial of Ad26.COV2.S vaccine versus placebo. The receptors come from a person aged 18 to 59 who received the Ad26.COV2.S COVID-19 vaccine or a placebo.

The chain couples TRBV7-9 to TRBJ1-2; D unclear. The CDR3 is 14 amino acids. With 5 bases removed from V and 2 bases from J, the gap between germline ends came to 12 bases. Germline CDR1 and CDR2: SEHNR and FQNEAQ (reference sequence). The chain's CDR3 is CASSGRFLNYGYTF. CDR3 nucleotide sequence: TGTGCCAGCAGCGGCCGATTTCTGAACTATGGCTACACCTTC.

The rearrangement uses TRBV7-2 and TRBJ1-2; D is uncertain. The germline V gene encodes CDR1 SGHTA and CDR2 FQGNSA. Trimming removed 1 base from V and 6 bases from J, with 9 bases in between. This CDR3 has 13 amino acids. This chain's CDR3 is CASSLVARDGYTF. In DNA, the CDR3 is TGTGCCAGCAGCTTAGTTGCCCGAGATGGCTACACCTTC. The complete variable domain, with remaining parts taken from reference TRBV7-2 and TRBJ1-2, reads GAGVSQSPSNKVTEKGKDVELRCDPISGHTALYWYRQSLGQGLEFLIYFQGNSAPDKSGLPSDRFSAERTGGSVSTLTIQRTQQEDSAVYLCASSLVARDGYTFGSGTRLTVV.

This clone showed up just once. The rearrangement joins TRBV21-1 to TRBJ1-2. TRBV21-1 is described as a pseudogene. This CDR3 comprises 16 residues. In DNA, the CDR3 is TGTGCCAGCAGCCGTTTGGAGGGGGTTGGCAAAGATGGCTACACCTTC. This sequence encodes CASSRLEGVGKDGYTF.

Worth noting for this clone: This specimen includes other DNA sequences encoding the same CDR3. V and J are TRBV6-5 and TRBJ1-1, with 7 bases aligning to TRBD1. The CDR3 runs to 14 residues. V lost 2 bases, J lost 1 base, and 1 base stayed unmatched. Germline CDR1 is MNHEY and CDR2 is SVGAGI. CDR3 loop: CASSYRTGNTEAFF. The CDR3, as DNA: TGTGCCAGCAGTTACAGGACAGGGAACACTGAAGCTTTCTTT.

The CDR3 loop reads CASSQVRGAIPEAFF. The CDR3, as DNA: TGCGCCAGCAGCCAAGTACGGGGGGCGATCCCTGAAGCTTTCTTT. The chain employs TRBV4-1 and TRBJ1-1; D is perhaps TRBD1 (6 bases). This CDR3 comprises 15 residues. Trimming took off 1 base at V and 6 bases at J, with 15 bases between the two ends. From germline, CDR1 is MGHRA and CDR2 YSYEKL.